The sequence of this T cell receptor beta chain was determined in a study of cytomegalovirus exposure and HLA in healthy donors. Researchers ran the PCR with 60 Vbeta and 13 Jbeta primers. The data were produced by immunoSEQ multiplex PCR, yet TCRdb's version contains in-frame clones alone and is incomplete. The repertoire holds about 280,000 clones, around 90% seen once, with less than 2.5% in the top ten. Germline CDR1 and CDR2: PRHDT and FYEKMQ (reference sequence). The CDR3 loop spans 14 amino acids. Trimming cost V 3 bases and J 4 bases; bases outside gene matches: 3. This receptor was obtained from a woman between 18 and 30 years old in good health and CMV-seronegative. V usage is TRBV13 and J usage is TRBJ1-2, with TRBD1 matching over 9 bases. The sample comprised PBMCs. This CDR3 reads CASSLGQGGYGYTF. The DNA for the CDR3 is TGTGCCAGCAGCTTGGGACAGGGCGGCTATGGCTACACCTTC.